These 30 T cell receptor beta chains originate from one sample sequenced in a study of blood T cell repertoires in COVID-19. Using immunoSEQ multiplex PCR, the repertoire was profiled, and TCRdb retains in-frame clones only, with some absent. The sample lists 35,000 to 45,000 clones; around 84% were seen once. Sequenced material: peripheral blood. These receptors originate from a man between 65 and 85 years old with acute or convalescent COVID-19.

DNA of the CDR3: TGTGCCAGCAGCACATTACAGGGGGCGACTGGAAACACCATATATTTT. Its translation is CASSTLQGATGNTIYF. This chain links TRBV7-8 with TRBJ1-3; 9 nucleotides match TRBD1. After removal of 5 bases from V and 2 bases from J, the junction contained 7 bases not matched to a gene. From germline, CDR1 is SGHVS and CDR2 FQNEAQ. The CDR3 extends over 16 amino acids.

The chain couples TRBV3-1 (or the pseudogene TRBV3-2) to TRBJ2-2, with a weak D call TRBD1 (6 bases). Trimming left V 1 base short and J 5 bases short, with 8 bases between. The CDR3 loop spans 14 amino acids. Germline V gives CDR1 LGHDT, CDR2 YNNKEL (reference sequence). CDR3 residues: CASSQVDRTGELFF. The CDR3 nucleotides read TGTGCCAGCAGCCAAGTTGACAGGACCGGGGAGCTGTTTTTT.

The chain has TRBV7-3 and TRBJ2-1; TRBD2 agrees at 10 bases. V shed 8 bases and J 1 base; nucleotides not matched to a gene: 14. The V gene's germline CDR1 is SGHTA and CDR2 FQGTGA. CDR3 length: 18 residues. The CDR3 sequence is CASGFFLAGGGSYNEQFF. The CDR3 DNA follows: TGTGCCAGCGGGTTCTTTTTAGCGGGAGGTGGATCCTACAATGAGCAGTTCTTC. The full variable domain, with the rest looked up from reference TRBV7-3 and TRBJ2-1, is GAGVSQTPSNKVTEKGKYVELRCDPISGHTALYWYRQSLGQGPEFLIYFQGTGAADDSGLPNDRFFAVRPEGSVSTLKIQRTERGDSAVYLCASGFFLAGGGSYNEQFFGPGTRLTVL.

This clone was found a few times. The genes are TRBV5-1 and TRBJ2-5; TRBD2 agrees at 7 bases. The CDR3 contains 14 residues. V was pared by 7 bases and J by 5 bases, with 11 bases of the junction left unmatched. Germline-derived CDR1 and CDR2 are SGHRS and YFSETQ. CDR3 loop: CASQAGQGGETQYF. The CDR3 region has the DNA TGCGCCAGCCAAGCGGGCCAGGGAGGGGAGACCCAGTACTTC. Variable domain in full (rest from reference TRBV5-1 and TRBJ2-5): KAGVTQTPRYLIKTRGQQVTLSCSPISGHRSVSWYQQTPGQGLQFLFEYFSETQRNKGNFPGRFSGRQFSNSRSEMNVSTLELGDSALYLCASQAGQGGETQYFGPGTRLLVL.

V gene TRBV7-2 combines with J gene TRBJ2-3, with 12 bases identical to TRBD1. Germline V gives CDR1 SGHTA, CDR2 FQGNSA. The CDR3 covers 17 residues. V gave up 1 base and J gave up 6 bases; unmatched junction bases: 8. For the CDR3, the DNA is TGTGCCAGCAGCTTAGAAGGGACAGGGGGCGGAATGGATACGCAGTATTTT. Its translation: CASSLEGTGGGMDTQYF.

V and J are TRBV18 and TRBJ1-4; 9 bases map to TRBD1. CDR3 size: 19 residues. Germline V gene data show CDR1 as KGHSH and CDR2 as LQKENI. V lost 4 bases to trimming and J lost 6 bases; unmatched junction nucleotides: 18. The CDR3 DNA is TGTGCCAGCTCACTATCTAGTCCCGGGACAGGGAGAACGGATGAAAAACTGTTTTTT. Translated, it gives CASSLSSPGTGRTDEKLFF.

The rearrangement links TRBV4-1 to TRBJ1-5; D is unclear. Germline V gene sequence: CDR1 MGHRA, CDR2 YSYEKL. Trimming left V 0 bases short and J 6 bases short, with 6 bases between. The CDR3 length is 13 residues. In nucleotides, the CDR3 is TGCGCCAGCAGCCAAGATCATCCTCAGCCCCAGCATTTT. Its protein is CASSQDHPQPQHF.

This chain uses TRBV10-1 with TRBJ2-7; D may be TRBD1 (6 bases). The CDR3 consists of 17 residues. From germline, CDR1 is WNHNN and CDR2 SYGVQD (reference sequence). V lost 4 bases and J lost 5, with 24 bases in between. Here the CDR3 DNA reads TGCGCCAGCAGTGGGGGCCCTAATTCCCAGGGGTCCCACGAGCAGTACTTC. Its protein product is CASSGGPNSQGSHEQYF.

J is TRBJ2-5 and V is TRBV14, with 9 positions matching TRBD1. The CDR3 contains 15 residues. J lost 5 bases, V lost 4 bases, and 8 bases had no gene match. Germline loops: CDR1 SGHDN, CDR2 FVKESK. The CDR3 DNA sequence: TGTGCCAGCAGCCCCGGACAGGGGTTTTGGGAGACCCAGTACTTC. Its protein is CASSPGQGFWETQYF.

The genes are TRBV4-2 and TRBJ1-6; 8 bases are a match to TRBD1. V shed 0 bases, J shed 7 bases, and the junction held 5 bases outside the gene matches. Germline V gives CDR1 LGHNA, CDR2 YNFKEQ. The CDR3 is 16 residues long. The CDR3 loop reads CASSQDRTGRNSPLHF. The CDR3 region has the DNA TGTGCCAGCAGCCAAGATAGGACAGGGCGGAATTCACCCCTCCACTTT.

This chain uses TRBV5-5 with TRBJ1-1; 7 bases fit TRBD1. CDR1 is SGHKS, CDR2 YYEKEE, per germline (reference sequence). The V gene end was trimmed by 0 bases and the J gene end by 2 bases; junction bases not matched to a gene: 4. CDR3 length: 15 amino acids. CDR3 in amino acids: CASSLGQGNNTEAFF. As DNA, the CDR3 is TGTGCCAGCAGCTTGGGACAGGGTAACAACACTGAAGCTTTCTTT.

The chain carries TRBV7-2 and TRBJ2-5, with D possibly being TRBD2 (5 bases). The germline V and J ends were trimmed by 6 bases and 5 bases, with 13 bases remaining between them. The CDR3 consists of 13 residues. Per the germline V gene, CDR1 is SGHTA and CDR2 is FQGNSA. The CDR3 coding sequence is TGTGCCAGCAGTTCACTAGTCGCGGAGACCCAGTACTTC. Translated: CASSSLVAETQYF.

The genes are TRBV5-4 and TRBJ1-2; tentatively, D is TRBD1 (5 bases). From germline, CDR1 is SGHNT and CDR2 YYREEE (reference sequence). The CDR3 has 15 residues. V gave up 4 bases and J gave up 4 bases, with 17 bases separating them. Here the CDR3 DNA reads TGTGCCAGCAGCGGGGCTCGAAAGGGTACCTATGGCTACACCTTC. Translation: CASSGARKGTYGYTF.

The chain is built from TRBV7-3 and TRBJ2-2; 11 positions match TRBD1. CDR3 length: 14 residues. Germline values: CDR1 SGHTA, CDR2 FQGTGA. V gave up 5 bases and J gave up 6 bases; unmatched junction bases: 2. For the CDR3, the DNA is TGTGCCAGCAGCCCGGACAGGGGGCCCGGGGAGCTGTTTTTT. Translation: CASSPDRGPGELFF.

DNA of the CDR3: TGTGCCAGCAGGAAACAGGGAGCCCCCTATGGCTACACCTTC. Translation: CASRKQGAPYGYTF. The chain is built from TRBV6-5 and TRBJ1-2; D might be TRBD1 (6 bases). The CDR3 spans 14 residues. Per germline, CDR1 MNHEY and CDR2 SVGAGI. V shed 6 bases and J shed 4 bases, with 15 bases lying between them.

The chain recombines TRBV9 with TRBJ1-5, with D unclear. The CDR3 length is 15 residues. Per germline, CDR1 SGDLS and CDR2 YYNGEE. V was clipped by 0 bases and J by 0 bases, with 7 bases between them. This CDR3 is CASSVGPISNQPQHF. DNA of the CDR3: TGTGCCAGCAGCGTAGGGCCGATTAGCAATCAGCCCCAGCATTTT.

The J gene is TRBJ2-7, the V gene TRBV9, with TRBD2 identical over 13 bases. The junction had 0 bases not matched to a gene; V was cut back by 3 bases and J by 6 bases. In germline, CDR1 is SGDLS, CDR2 YYNGEE. This CDR3 has 13 amino acids. The CDR3 here is CASSGTSGSEQYF. The DNA of the CDR3 is TGTGCCAGCAGCGGGACTAGCGGGAGCGAGCAGTACTTC. Supplemented by reference TRBV9 and TRBJ2-7, the full variable domain reads DSGVTQTPKHLITATGQRVTLRCSPRSGDLSVYWYQQSLDQGLQFLIQYYNGEERAKGNILERFSAQQFPDLHSELNLSSLELGDSALYFCASSGTSGSEQYFGPGTRLTVT.

J is TRBJ2-7 and V is TRBV7-2; TRBD2 might be the D (6 bases). V lost 3 bases to trimming and J lost 2 bases, with 11 bases between them. The germline V gene has CDR1 SGHTA and CDR2 FQGNSA. The CDR3 sequence is 14 residues long. CDR3 loop: CASSLGRGTYEQYF. The DNA of the CDR3 is TGTGCCAGCAGCTTGGGACGGGGGACCTACGAGCAGTACTTC.

The rearrangement joins TRBV13 to TRBJ1-5; no clear D. V shed 5 bases and J shed 7 bases, with 9 bases lying between them. Germline V gene lookup returns CDR1 PRHDT and CDR2 FYEKMQ (reference sequence). The CDR3 is 12 amino acids. The CDR3: CASSLSGQPQHF. The DNA for the CDR3 is TGTGCCAGCAGCCTTTCAGGACAGCCCCAGCATTTT. Together with reference TRBV13 and TRBJ1-5, the CDR3 gives the full variable domain: AAGVIQSPRHLIKEKRETATLKCYPIPRHDTVYWYQQGPGQDPQFLISFYEKMQSDKGSIPDRFSAQQFSDYHSELNMSSLELGDSALYFCASSLSGQPQHFGDGTRLSIL.

The chain joins TRBV2 to TRBJ1-1, with 9 bases that match TRBD1. The CDR3 spans 14 residues. With V trimmed by 6 bases and J by 3 bases, 5 bases remained unmatched. Germline lookup yields CDR1 SNHLY and CDR2 FYNNEI. CDR3 loop: CASRGDRAYTEAFF. The CDR3 coding sequence is TGTGCCAGCAGGGGGGACAGGGCTTACACTGAAGCTTTCTTT.

The V gene is TRBV30, the J gene TRBJ2-7, with TRBD1 identical over 9 bases. The V gene's germline CDR1 is GTSNPN and CDR2 SVGIG (reference sequence). V gave up 7 bases and J gave up 5 bases; unmatched junction bases: 15. The CDR3 totals 15 residues. CDR3 amino acids: CAFHDSGTGPHEQYF. CDR3 DNA sequence: TGTGCCTTTCATGATTCCGGGACAGGGCCCCACGAGCAGTACTTC.

The rearrangement joins TRBV7-2 to TRBJ2-5, with 10 bases lining up with TRBD1. J lost 4 bases, V lost 4 bases, and 3 bases had no gene match. The CDR3 runs to 14 residues. The V gene's germline CDR1 is SGHTA and CDR2 FQGNSA. CDR3 residues: CASSSDRGRETQYF. DNA for the CDR3: TGTGCCAGCAGCTCGGACAGGGGGAGAGAGACCCAGTACTTC.

The V and J genes are TRBV5-1 and TRBJ2-7; 10 positions match TRBD2. The V gene end was trimmed by 0 bases and the J gene end by 2 bases; junction bases not matched to a gene: 2. Germline CDR1 is SGHRS and CDR2 is YFSETQ. This CDR3 contains 15 residues. The DNA for the CDR3 is TGCGCCAGCAGCTTGGGTGGGACTAGCGCCTACGAGCAGTACTTC. This encodes CASSLGGTSAYEQYF.

The gene calls are TRBV6-1 and TRBJ1-1; perhaps TRBD1 as D (5 bases). Germline CDR1 and CDR2: MNHNS and SASEGT. Trimming took 3 bases from V and 5 from J, leaving 19 bases between them. The CDR3 is made up of 16 amino acids. The CDR3 nucleotides read TGTGCCAGCAGTGAGCTACAGGACGCCAAAGGGACTGAAGCTTTCTTT. Residues: CASSELQDAKGTEAFF.

The rearrangement joins TRBV4-3 to TRBJ1-3; D ambiguous. Germline V gene data show CDR1 as LGHNA and CDR2 as YSLEER. The CDR3 loop spans 15 amino acids. Trimming pared 4 bases from V and 0 bases from J, leaving 10 bases between. CDR3 DNA: TGCGCCAGCAGCCCAACCGGTCCCTCTGGAAACACCATATATTTT. Translated: CASSPTGPSGNTIYF.

The V and J genes are TRBV27 and TRBJ2-7; 11 bases are shared with TRBD1. After removal of 5 bases from V and 3 bases from J, the junction contained 6 bases not matched to a gene. Looked up from germline, CDR1 is MNHEY and CDR2 is SMNVEV (reference sequence). This CDR3 has 15 residues. The CDR3 DNA reads as TGTGCCAGCAGTATCGGGACAGGGGGTTACTACGAGCAGTACTTC. As protein: CASSIGTGGYYEQYF.

This chain joins TRBV24-1 and TRBJ1-1, with 7 bases identical to TRBD1. V shed 9 bases and J 6 bases; nucleotides not matched to a gene: 9. The germline CDR1 and CDR2 sequences are KGHDR and SFDVKD. This CDR3 spans 13 amino acids. Written as DNA, the CDR3 is TGTGCCACCGACGGACAGGTAAGACCTGAAGCTTTCTTT. It yields the protein CATDGQVRPEAFF.

The CDR3 region has the DNA TGTGCCAGCAGCTTAGGCCGGGGATACGAGCAGTACTTC. Amino acid sequence: CASSLGRGYEQYF. The chain carries TRBV7-2 and TRBJ2-7; TRBD2 might be the D (5 bases). V was shortened by 1 base and J by 4 bases, with 8 bases between the two germline ends. CDR3 size: 13 residues. Germline-derived CDR1 and CDR2 are SGHTA and FQGNSA.

V gene TRBV28 combines with J gene TRBJ2-3, with 14 bases identical to TRBD2. V shed 4 bases and J 5 bases; nucleotides not matched to a gene: 5. Germline CDR1 and CDR2: MDHEN and SYDVKM. This CDR3 region has 16 residues. CDR3 nucleotides: TGTGCCAGCAGTTGGGGACTAGCGGGAGCAGGAGATACGCAGTATTTT. It translates to CASSWGLAGAGDTQYF.

The gene calls are TRBV19 and TRBJ2-5; TRBD1 matches at 8 bases. J gave up 5 bases and V 1 base, and 15 bases lay outside the gene matches. CDR1 is LNHDA, CDR2 SQIVND, per germline (reference sequence). There are 18 residues in the CDR3. CDR3 residues: CASSIGDPGRQGKETQYF. The CDR3 bases are TGTGCCAGTAGTATAGGGGACCCCGGGAGACAGGGGAAGGAGACCCAGTACTTC. Complete variable domain (other parts from reference TRBV19 and TRBJ2-5): DGGITQSPKYLFRKEGQNVTLSCEQNLNHDAMYWYRQDPGQGLRLIYYSQIVNDFQKGDIAEGYSVSREKKESFPLTVTSAQKNPTAFYLCASSIGDPGRQGKETQYFGPGTRLLVL.